The sample holds many counts of the clone carrying this TCR beta chain. Its matching antigen is unknown. The CDR3 extends over 13 amino acids. Trimming stripped 6 bases from V and 3 bases from J, with 9 bases between. CDR1 is MDHEN and CDR2 is SYDVKM in the germline V gene. Documented time point: newly diagnosed GD, antithyroid drugs for less than 3 months. PBMC-extracted RNA yielded the TCR library. Patients hailed from an endocrinology department in Xi'an, China. The data stem from a study of regulatory T cells in long-lasting Graves disease. Findings of the study overall: Study was limited to peripheral blood, excluding thyroid tissue. Few sampled subjects may have lowered accuracy.

Arm-PCR with iRepertoire HTBI primers amplified the CDR3 regions for these TCR beta libraries. TCRdb processed the multiplex PCR reads anew with MiXCR; each CDR3 protein has one entry. Of under 300,000 distinct CDR3 sequences in the sample, around 19% are singletons; the top ten hold around 21%. The sample was peripheral blood mononuclear cells (PBMCs), taken at new diagnosis, from a patient treated with antithyroid drugs. The TCR sequence derives from a female donor with Graves disease. This chain joins TRBV28 and TRBJ1-5, with D hard to call. CDR3 DNA: TGTGCCAGCAGGGGATCACTCAATCAGCCCCAGCATTTT. Translating it yields CASRGSLNQPQHF.